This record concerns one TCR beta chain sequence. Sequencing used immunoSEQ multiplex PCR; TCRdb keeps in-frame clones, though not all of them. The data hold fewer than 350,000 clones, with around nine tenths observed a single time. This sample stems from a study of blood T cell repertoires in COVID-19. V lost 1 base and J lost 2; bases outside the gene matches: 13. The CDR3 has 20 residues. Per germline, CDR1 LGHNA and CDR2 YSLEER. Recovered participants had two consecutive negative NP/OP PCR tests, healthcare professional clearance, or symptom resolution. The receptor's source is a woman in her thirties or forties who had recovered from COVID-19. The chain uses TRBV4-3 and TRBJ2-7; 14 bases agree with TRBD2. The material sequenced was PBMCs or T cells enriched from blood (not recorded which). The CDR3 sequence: CASSQAVGLAGVFSPYEQYF. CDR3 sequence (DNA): TGCGCCAGCAGCCAAGCCGTGGGACTAGCGGGAGTTTTTTCACCCTACGAGCAGTACTTC.